Listed below are T cell receptor beta chains from one sample, sequenced in a study of blood T cell repertoires in COVID-19. Assay: immunoSEQ multiplex PCR; the TCRdb copy retains only in-frame clones and omits some. The sample has 280,000 or so clones; 89% are singletons. The sequenced material came from peripheral blood. These receptors originate from an older woman with acute or convalescent COVID-19. The CDR3 runs from the conserved cysteine through the conserved F or W.

CASSSAGGSSYEQYF	TRBV28	TRBJ2-7
CASSPTGHGGQPQHF	TRBV18	TRBJ1-5
CASSSRGTGGNEQFF	TRBV19	TRBJ2-1
CASRLQGLIRRDTEAFF	TRBV19	TRBJ1-1
CASSSRQGVNTEAFF	TRBV11-2	TRBJ1-1
CASILGQGANTGELFF	TRBV28	TRBJ2-2
CASSTTVSYEQYF	TRBV7-7	TRBJ2-7
CASSPGTGAWETQYF	TRBV5-6	TRBJ2-5
CASSWGTSGLYEQYF	TRBV5-4	TRBJ2-7
CASSFRGEAAFEYF	TRBV28	TRBJ2-3
CASSQDEAGLVDNEQFF	TRBV4-1	TRBJ2-1
CASREGVAGQNSPLHF	TRBV25-1	TRBJ1-6
CASSPGAQTGAFF	TRBV7-2	TRBJ1-1
CASSFEASGGAYEQYF	TRBV7-2	TRBJ2-7
CASSQGAGTEAFF	TRBV6-5	TRBJ1-1
CASSLIRQGAGANYGYTF	TRBV10-1	TRBJ1-2
CASSSDRGLLGEQYF	TRBV7-2	TRBJ2-7
CASSLLSQGDQETQYF	TRBV5-6	TRBJ2-5
CASSPIRADTQYF	TRBV18	TRBJ2-3
CASSLTGLNEKLFF	TRBV7-2	TRBJ1-4
CAISEGGRGGYTF	TRBV10-3	TRBJ1-2
CASRWTGGSNQPQHF	TRBV7-2	TRBJ1-5
CASSWDRNYGYTF	TRBV2	TRBJ1-2
CASSLGQGYQPQHF	TRBV5-5	TRBJ1-5
CASSYRGLGSGTEAFF	TRBV6-5	TRBJ1-1
CASSYSRPGNSPLHF	TRBV6-2/TRBV6-3	TRBJ1-6
CASSSPAGREQYF	TRBV27	TRBJ2-7
CASKVGPSQNEQFF	TRBV5-1	TRBJ2-1
CASRDPGQSYEQYF	TRBV6-5	TRBJ2-7
CASKARTGDEKLFF	TRBV13	TRBJ1-4
CASSPTGPYGYTF	TRBV12-3/TRBV12-4	TRBJ1-2
CASSSTQGYQPQHF	TRBV28	TRBJ1-5
CASSLSRVSNYGYTF	TRBV28	TRBJ1-2
CASSERATNEKLFF	TRBV6-1	TRBJ1-4
CASSPRDRTFYEQYF	TRBV6-2/TRBV6-3	TRBJ2-7
CASSGTGFGYTF	TRBV7-9	TRBJ1-2
CASSPQGRDYGYTF	TRBV18	TRBJ1-2
CASSHRQGSNYGYTF	TRBV3-1/TRBV3-2	TRBJ1-2
CASSPDRGPEQYF	TRBV28	TRBJ2-7
CASSFPRDTFYEQYF	TRBV28	TRBJ2-7
CATRETTANTEAFF	TRBV15	TRBJ1-1
CASSLVRGDEQYF	TRBV5-4	TRBJ2-7
CASSPSYREMNTEAFF	TRBV18	TRBJ1-1
CASSTTGATNEKLFF	TRBV28	TRBJ1-4
CASSMGAGYGYTF	TRBV19	TRBJ1-2
CASSYSTRPSYEQYF	TRBV6-2/TRBV6-3	TRBJ2-7
CASSAPGTGQETQYF	TRBV21-1	TRBJ2-5
CASSHWTSGRAETQYF	TRBV28	TRBJ2-5
CASSAQQGAGGELFF	TRBV9	TRBJ2-2
CASSLGVTAEGTEAFF	TRBV5-1	TRBJ1-1
CSADKRDRVTGELFF	TRBV29-1	TRBJ2-2
CASSATSGGAREQFF	TRBV2	TRBJ2-1
CATSDFGGTGMYEQYF	TRBV24-1	TRBJ2-7
CASSLGQANTEAFF	TRBV11-2	TRBJ1-1